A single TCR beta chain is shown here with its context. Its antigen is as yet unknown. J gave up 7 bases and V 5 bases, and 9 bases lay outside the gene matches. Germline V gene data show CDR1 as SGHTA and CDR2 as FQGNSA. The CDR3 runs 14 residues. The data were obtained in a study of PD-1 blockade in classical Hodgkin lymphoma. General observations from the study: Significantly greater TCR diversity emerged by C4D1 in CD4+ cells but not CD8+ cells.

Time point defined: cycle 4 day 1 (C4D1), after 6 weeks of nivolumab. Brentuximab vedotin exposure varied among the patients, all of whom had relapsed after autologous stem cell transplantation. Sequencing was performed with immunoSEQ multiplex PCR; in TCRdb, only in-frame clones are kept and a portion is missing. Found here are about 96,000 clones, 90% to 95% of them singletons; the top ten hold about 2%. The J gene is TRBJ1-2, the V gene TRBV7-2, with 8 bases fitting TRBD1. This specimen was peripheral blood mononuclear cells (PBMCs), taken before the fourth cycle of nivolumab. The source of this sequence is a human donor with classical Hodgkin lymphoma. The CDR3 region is CASSNDRGMIGYTF. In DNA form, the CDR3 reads TGTGCCAGCAGCAACGACAGGGGAATGATTGGCTACACCTTC.